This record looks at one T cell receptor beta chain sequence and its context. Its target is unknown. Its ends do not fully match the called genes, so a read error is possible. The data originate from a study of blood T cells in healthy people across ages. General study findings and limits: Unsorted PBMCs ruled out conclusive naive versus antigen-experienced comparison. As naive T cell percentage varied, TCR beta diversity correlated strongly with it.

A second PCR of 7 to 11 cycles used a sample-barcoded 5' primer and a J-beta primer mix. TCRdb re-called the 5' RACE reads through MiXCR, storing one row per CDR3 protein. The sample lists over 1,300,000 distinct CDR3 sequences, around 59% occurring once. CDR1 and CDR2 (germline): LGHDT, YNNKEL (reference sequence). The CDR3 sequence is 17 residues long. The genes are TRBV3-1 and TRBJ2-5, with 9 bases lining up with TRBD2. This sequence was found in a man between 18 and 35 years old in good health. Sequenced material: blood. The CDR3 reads CASGQDISGGFQETQYF. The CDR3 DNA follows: TGTGCCAGCGGCCAAGACATTAGCGGGGGATTCCAAGAGACCCAGTACTTC.